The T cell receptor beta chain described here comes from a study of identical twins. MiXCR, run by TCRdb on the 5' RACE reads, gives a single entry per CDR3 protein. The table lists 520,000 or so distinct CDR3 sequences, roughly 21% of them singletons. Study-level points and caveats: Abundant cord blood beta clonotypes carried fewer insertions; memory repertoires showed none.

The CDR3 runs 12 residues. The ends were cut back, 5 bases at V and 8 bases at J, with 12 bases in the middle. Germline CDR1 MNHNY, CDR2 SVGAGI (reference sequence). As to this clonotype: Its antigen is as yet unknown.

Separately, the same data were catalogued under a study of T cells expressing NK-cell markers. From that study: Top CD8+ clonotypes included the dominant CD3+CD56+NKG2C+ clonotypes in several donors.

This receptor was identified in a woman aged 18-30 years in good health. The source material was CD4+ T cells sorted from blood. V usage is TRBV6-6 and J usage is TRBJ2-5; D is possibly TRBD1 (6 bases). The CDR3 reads CASSPGDATQYF. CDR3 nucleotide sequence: TGTGCCAGCAGTCCAGGGGATGCAACCCAGTACTTC.